The sequence of this T cell receptor beta chain was determined in a study of beta chain features in type 1 diabetes (dated by TCRdb to the late 2010s). Concerning the study at large: Patients and healthy donors did not differ in mean age, gender distribution, total cell number or subset yield. A total of around 110,000,000 sorted cells were examined across all samples, and a strong correlation was observed between cell number per subset and RNA yield. The study compared the TCRB repertoires of sorted circulating CD4+ T cell subsets in recently diagnosed type 1 diabetes patients with those in matched healthy donors. Regulatory and stem cell-like memory subsets were isolated from only 8 patients and roughly eight healthy donors, whereas naive and central memory subsets came from all 28 donors.

Points the paper makes about the study in general: Because cDNA was sequenced instead of genomic DNA, activated cells with high expression could be over-represented, although the groups did not differ in activation or CD3 levels. In all four CD4+ subsets, TCRB CDR3 length was moderately but significantly shorter in type 1 diabetes patients. HLA sub-analyses involved small numbers of individuals, so any influence of HLA type on TCRB rearrangement remained unresolved. The naive, central memory and regulatory TCRB repertoires appeared to resemble one another more closely among patients than among healthy donors. At VDJ recombination sites, type 1 diabetes patients had fewer insertions and more deleted nucleotides, which implies abnormalities in thymic rearrangement. Shorter templates might have been favored by PCR, but patient and control samples were amplified and corrected together, so both groups would have been affected equally by any skew.

From its cysteine to its phenylalanine, the CDR3 spans 16 amino acids. Solely the CDR3 DNA is kept, with 48 bases framed from the first base. Trimming costs V 3 bases and J 0 bases, and their ends lie 13 bases apart. The germline V gene gives CDR1 as SGDLS and CDR2 as YYNGEE. Each donor gave one peripheral blood draw, averaging approximately 0.12 L, which was collected into heparinised tubes. A BD FACSAria II was used to sort naive, central memory, regulatory and stem cell-like memory CD4+ T cells with a panel that included CD45RO, CCR7, CD25, CD127, CD95 and CD27. A purity above 98% was achieved for all sorted populations. PBMCs were separated immediately by Lymphoprep density gradient centrifugation and were stained directly, without being cultured. So that batch effects would be minimized, each experiment stained and sorted samples in pairs, pairing one healthy donor with one patient. All of the isolated RNA was reverse transcribed with the High Capacity cDNA Reverse Transcription Kit, so expressed TCRB transcripts were sequenced. Deep immunoSEQ sequencing was applied to naive, central memory and regulatory T cell samples, giving an average of about 3.6 million total reads per sample. Sorted cells were lysed in RLT buffer, and RNA was extracted using DNase-treated RNeasy Micro or Mini kits according to cell number. Each cell subset was processed separately to prevent cross-contamination, with patient and healthy donor samples processed together. The immunoSEQ multiplex PCR was used to amplify TCRB sequences from cDNA, yielding 87-bp fragments that span the CDR3 region. The amplicons were sequenced using the Illumina HiSeq platform. From the authors' description of their analysis: Synthetic template baselines were used to correct PCR bias computationally, reads within Hamming distance 2 were collapsed together, and singletons that could not be merged were discarded. Reads were aligned to IMGT to assign V, D and J genes, CDR3 length, and insertions or deletions at six rearrangement sites. Within each subset, clonotype counts were normalized to sorted cell number, after which true diversity and Gini coefficients were computed with the tcR R package. The overlap coefficient, calculated on TCRB nucleotide sequences, was used to measure repertoire sharing. TCRdb mirrors the immuneACCESS table, restricted to in-frame sequences. Some clones are absent from its copies; in checked studies, under half trace to an unresolved V gene, and the reason for the others is unknown. That table is the source of V, J and clone size, and D and trimming were worked out from the DNA. In this sample the table shows more than 300,000 clones, 7% to 10% of which occur a single time. Around 1% of the sample belongs to the ten largest clones.

As for this clone: No antigen is known for it. The input lacks base qualities; no much larger clone sits a single base away.

Source material: central memory CD4+ T cells from blood. This receptor was obtained from a young man with type 1 diabetes. Rearrangement joined TRBV9 to TRBJ1-3; 6 matching bases give a weak D call of TRBD1. Here the CDR3 is given as CASSEGTPNSGNTIYF. The sequenced DNA: TGTGCCAGCAGCGAAGGGACACCGAACTCTGGAAACACCATATATTTT.